This is a list of T cell receptor beta chains from one sample in a study of CD8 T cells in ankylosing spondylitis. In TCRdb, the 5' RACE reads were re-called with MiXCR into one record per CDR3 protein. The sample has roughly 230,000 distinct CDR3 sequences, over 7% seen once; the top ten hold around 5.1%. The sample taken for sequencing was blood, either unsorted or a sorted T cell fraction (not recorded which). Source of these receptors: a female donor with ankylosing spondylitis or in good health (not recorded which). CDR3s include the opening cysteine and the closing phenylalanine or tryptophan. The D gene is left open where the match is weak. A clone size is listed for some rows: how often the clone was seen (once, few, many), or a class if it is expanded.

D: NA
J: TRBJ2-1
V: TRBV4-3
length: 13
size: few
CDR3: CASSQSMAAGQFF
DNA: TGCGCCAGCAGCCAGTCCATGGCGGCGGGGCAGTTCTTC

D: TRBD2
J: TRBJ2-7
V: TRBV10-2
length: 13
size: many
CDR3: CASSEGGRDEQYF
DNA: TGCGCCAGCAGTGAGGGCGGGAGGGACGAGCAGTACTTC

D: NA
J: TRBJ2-7
V: TRBV20-1
length: 12
size: many
CDR3: CSKDGGSYEQYF
DNA: TGCAGTAAGGACGGGGGATCCTACGAGCAGTACTTC

D: NA
J: TRBJ1-3
V: TRBV6-1
length: 14
size: few
CDR3: CASSEVTAGNTIYF
DNA: TGTGCCAGCAGTGAAGTCACAGCTGGAAACACCATATATTTT

D: NA
J: TRBJ2-3
V: TRBV3-1
length: 14
size: many
CDR3: CASSLGGSTDTQYF
DNA: TGTGCCAGCAGCTTGGGGGGTAGCACAGATACGCAGTATTTT

D: TRBD2
J: TRBJ2-1
V: TRBV7-9
length: 14
size: many
CDR3: CASSPSGRYNEQFF
DNA: TGTGCCAGCAGCCCTAGCGGAAGATACAATGAGCAGTTCTTC

D: NA
J: TRBJ1-6
V: TRBV27
length: 13
size: few
CDR3: CASSVEGYAPLHF
DNA: TGTGCCAGCAGTGTTGAGGGGTATGCACCCCTCCACTTT

D: NA
J: TRBJ2-7
V: TRBV7-8
length: 15
size: NA
CDR3: CASSIAQLLHYEQYF
DNA: TGTGCCAGCAGCATAGCCCAGCTATTACACTACGAGCAGTACTTC

D: NA
J: TRBJ1-2
V: TRBV25-1
length: 13
size: many
CDR3: CASSEWGMGGYTF
DNA: TGTGCCAGCAGTGAATGGGGAATGGGTGGCTACACCTTC

D: NA
J: TRBJ2-3
V: TRBV5-1
length: 14
size: many
CDR3: CASSFDRGPDTQYF
DNA: TGCGCCAGCAGCTTCGATCGGGGGCCAGATACGCAGTATTTT

D: TRBD2
J: TRBJ2-3
V: TRBV5-1
length: 18
size: many
CDR3: CASSLNPPAGVLTDTQYF
DNA: TGCGCCAGCAGCTTGAACCCGCCAGCGGGAGTACTCACAGATACGCAGTATTTT

D: TRBD2
J: TRBJ2-1
V: TRBV6-2/TRBV6-3
length: 15
size: many
CDR3: CASSGLAGVDNEQFF
DNA: TGTGCCAGCAGCGGACTAGCGGGAGTCGACAATGAGCAGTTCTTC

D: NA
J: TRBJ2-1
V: TRBV5-1
length: 16
size: many
CDR3: CASSLAGGGAYNEQFF
DNA: TGCGCCAGCAGCTTGGCCGGAGGGGGCGCCTACAATGAGCAGTTCTTC

D: NA
J: TRBJ1-5
V: TRBV20-1
length: 16
size: many
CDR3: CSATYRGTRSNQPQHF
DNA: TGCAGTGCTACGTACCGTGGGACTCGGAGCAATCAGCCCCAGCATTTT

D: NA
J: TRBJ2-1
V: TRBV2
length: 11
size: many
CDR3: CASSAYNEQFF
DNA: TGTGCCAGCAGTGCCTATAATGAGCAGTTCTTC

D: TRBD1
J: TRBJ1-1
V: TRBV12-3/TRBV12-4
length: 12
size: many
CDR3: CASSLGDRGAFF
DNA: TGTGCCAGCAGTTTGGGGGACAGGGGGGCTTTCTTT

D: TRBD2
J: TRBJ2-1
V: TRBV3-1
length: 16
size: few
CDR3: CASSHPRGSSYNEQFF
DNA: TGTGCCAGCAGCCACCCGCGGGGGAGCTCCTACAATGAGCAGTTCTTC